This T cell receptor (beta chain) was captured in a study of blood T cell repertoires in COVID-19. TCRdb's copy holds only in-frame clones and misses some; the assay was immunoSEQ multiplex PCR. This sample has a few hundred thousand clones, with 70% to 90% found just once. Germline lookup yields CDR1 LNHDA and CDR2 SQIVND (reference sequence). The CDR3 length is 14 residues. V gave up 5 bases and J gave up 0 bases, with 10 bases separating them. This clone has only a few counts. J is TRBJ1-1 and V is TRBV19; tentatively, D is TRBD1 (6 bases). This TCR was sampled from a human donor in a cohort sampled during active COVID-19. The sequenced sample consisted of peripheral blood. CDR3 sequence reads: CASSLRGMNTEAFF. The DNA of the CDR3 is TGTGCCAGTAGTCTCAGGGGTATGAACACTGAAGCTTTCTTT.